This T cell receptor beta chain was retrieved from a study of T cells in localized non-small cell lung cancer. Study findings and constraints: A denser population of T cells in blood accompanied longer overall survival.

Details on this clone: No antigen is known for it.

Repertoires were generated with immunoSEQ multiplex PCR, while TCRdb's copy carries only in-frame clones and drops some. This table holds tens of thousands of clones, 85% to 90% found once. This material consisted of PBMCs, taken before any cancer treatment. The sequence derives from a man aged 40-75 years with stage II squamous cell lung carcinoma.

The CDR3 loop is CASSPGGGGLNTGELFF. CDR3 coding DNA: TGCGCCAGCAGCCCGGGAGGAGGGGGCCTAAACACCGGGGAGCTGTTTTTT. The chain has TRBV5-1 and TRBJ2-2, with D tentatively TRBD1 or TRBD2 (7 bases each). Germline CDR1 SGHRS, CDR2 YFSETQ. Trimming took 4 bases from V and 2 from J, leaving 18 bases between them. The CDR3 consists of 17 residues.